The clone carrying this T cell receptor (beta chain) has just a few counts. No antigen is known for it. TCRdb fed the 5' RACE reads into MiXCR, producing one record per CDR3 protein. The sample includes around 200,000 distinct CDR3 sequences, under 20% seen only once; the top ten take more than 3%. The data belong to a study of T-cell memory formation after mild COVID-19. Background on the study: Across donors, TCR clusters were largely donor specific. Overall study findings and caveats: The finding that pre-infection memory included some responding clones suggested that cross-reactive memory joined. From day 15 to 85, contracting clones were balanced between CD4 and CD8, whereas later expanders leaned toward CD4+.

This CDR3 has 15 amino acids. Germline V gene data show CDR1 as SGHDN and CDR2 as FVKESK. The V end lost 6 bases, the J end lost 0 bases, and 14 bases lay between the germline ends. This TCR derives from a man aged 18 to 35 who had mild COVID-19 (a few samples of this study predate the infection). Cell type and time point are not known. The sequenced sample consisted of PBMCs or a T cell subset sorted from them (not recorded which). This chain uses TRBV14 with TRBJ1-1; possible D gene TRBD1, 5 bases. CDR3 sequence reads: CASRLGGSMNTEAFF. CDR3 bases: TGTGCCAGCAGACTCGGGGGGAGCATGAACACTGAAGCTTTCTTT.